The rows below give T cell receptor beta chains drawn from one sample of a study of beta chain features in type 1 diabetes. Sequencing was performed with immunoSEQ multiplex PCR; in TCRdb, only in-frame clones are kept and a portion is missing. The data show about 140,000 clones, with 6.5% to 8.5% seen just once and roughly 1.5% held by the top ten. The sample taken for sequencing was central memory CD4+ T cells from blood. Every receptor here comes from a woman aged 25 to 45 in good health. The CDR3 runs from the conserved cysteine through the conserved F or W. D genes are given only for firm matches. Expanded clones get a size class; other rows say once, few or many, or leave the size out.

TRBJ2-1 many . TRBV7-9 TGTGCCAGCAGCTTAGGAGGGGGCAATGAGCAGTTCTTC CASSLGGGNEQFF
TRBJ1-1 . . TRBV4-1 TGCGCCAGCAGCCCGCGGGCCCCGCAGACTGAAGCTTTCTTT CASSPRAPQTEAFF
TRBJ2-1 many TRBD1 TRBV18 TGTGCCAGCTCAGCGGGACAGGGATCCTACAATGAGCAGTTCTTC CASSAGQGSYNEQFF
TRBJ2-1 . TRBD2 TRBV30 TGTGCCTGGAGTCAGGTGACTAGCGGAAACAATGAGCAGTTCTTC CAWSQVTSGNNEQFF
TRBJ1-1 . TRBD1 TRBV7-2 TGTGCCAGCAGCCCAGATTACAGGGGTGAAGCTTTCTTT CASSPDYRGEAFF
TRBJ1-3 . . TRBV25-1 TGTGCCAGCAGTGAATTAGGGAGCTCTGGAAACACCATATATTTT CASSELGSSGNTIYF
TRBJ1-1 few . TRBV5-6 TGTGCCAGCAGCTTGGGGCGGAGGGCTGAAGCTTTCTTT CASSLGRRAEAFF
TRBJ1-5 few . TRBV28 TGTGCCAGCAGAGGGGACACCAGTTACTATAGCAATCAGCCCCAGCATTTT CASRGDTSYYSNQPQHF
TRBJ2-7 few TRBD2 TRBV7-2 TGTGCCAGCAGCTTAGAATCTGGGGGGGTCGAGCAGTACTTC CASSLESGGVEQYF
TRBJ2-1 few TRBD1 TRBV18 TGTGCCAGCTCACCTGGTCAGGGGGAAAACAATGAGCAGTTCTTC CASSPGQGENNEQFF
TRBJ2-2 few TRBD2 TRBV7-8 TGTGCCAGCAGCCCCAGGGGACTAGCGGGAGCTGCTGCCGGGGAGCTGTTTTTT CASSPRGLAGAAAGELFF
TRBJ2-3 few TRBD1 TRBV7-2 TGTGCCAGCAGCATACAGGGGTACACAGATACGCAGTATTTT CASSIQGYTDTQYF